One and the same sample provided the 26 T cell receptor beta chains below, sequenced in a study of CD4 T cells in relation to SARS-CoV-2 and coronaviruses (dated by TCRdb to the early 2020s). Library preparation was by the immunoSEQ multiplex PCR assay. TCRdb limited this immuneACCESS table to in-frame rearrangements with V and J called. A share of clones is missing; checked studies link under half to unresolved V genes, and the rest is unexplained. For this sample the table gives some 40,000 clones, of which about three quarters were detected only once. The ten most abundant clones make up roughly 20% of the sample. No antigen is known for these receptors. What was sequenced was memory CD4+ T cells from PBMCs, cultured in vitro. Interpreted using the paper, the cell subset or site label stands for: memory (non-naive) CD4+ T cells. These receptors originate from an adult with COVID-19.

CDR3 DNA sequence: TGTGCCAGCACCAAGACACGGAACTATGGCTACACCTTC. Translation gives CASTKTRNYGYTF. V usage is TRBV12-3 or TRBV12-4 and J usage is TRBJ1-2; D gene unclear. The CDR3 is 13 residues long. Trimming pared 7 bases from V and 2 bases from J, leaving 11 bases between.

V and J are TRBV3-1 (or the pseudogene TRBV3-2) and TRBJ2-4; either TRBD1 or TRBD2 may supply D (5 bases each). The V gene lost 1 base and the J gene lost 6 bases, with 22 bases spanning the gap. The CDR3 is 18 amino acids. CDR1 is LGHDT and CDR2 is YNNKEL in the germline V gene (reference sequence). The CDR3 loop is CASSQAGIWVVGGNIQYF. For the CDR3, the DNA is TGTGCCAGCAGCCAAGCAGGGATTTGGGTGGTTGGAGGAAACATTCAGTACTTC.

This clone has only one observation. The J gene is TRBJ2-6, the V gene TRBV27; TRBD1 might be the D (6 bases). This CDR3 contains 19 residues. Between the trimmed V and J ends, which lost 4 bases and 2 bases, there was a span of 21 bases. Germline CDR1 MNHEY, CDR2 SMNVEV (reference sequence). The CDR3 protein is CASSCSGEDHTPGANVLTF. DNA for the CDR3: TGTGCCAGCAGTTGCTCAGGGGAAGACCATACACCTGGGGCCAACGTCCTGACTTTC.

There are a few counts of this clone. The V and J genes are TRBV5-1 and TRBJ2-1, with 7 bases identical to TRBD2. This CDR3 has 14 residues. Trimming at V came to 7 bases and at J to 6 bases, leaving 10 bases not matched to a gene. Germline loops: CDR1 SGHRS, CDR2 YFSETQ. The CDR3 nucleotides read TGCGCCAGCTTTTCTGGCGGGAGTGTCAATGAGCAGTTCTTC. Protein: CASFSGGSVNEQFF.

The table lists this clone with a few counts. The CDR3 here is CASSFSRNTEAFF. In DNA form, the CDR3 reads TGTGCCAGCAGTTTCTCGAGGAACACTGAAGCTTTCTTT. This chain connects TRBV27 to TRBJ1-1; D is uncertain. This CDR3 comprises 13 residues. In germline, CDR1 is MNHEY, CDR2 SMNVEV (reference sequence). Trimming took off 3 bases at V and 1 base at J, with 6 bases between the two ends.

This chain joins TRBV4-2 and TRBJ2-1; D unclear. With 3 bases removed from V and 1 base from J, the gap between germline ends came to 13 bases. CDR1 and CDR2 from the germline V gene are LGHNA and YNFKEQ. CDR3 length: 16 amino acids. The CDR3 sequence is CASSHDPGGSYNEQFF. For the CDR3, the DNA is TGTGCCAGCAGCCACGACCCCGGTGGGTCCTACAATGAGCAGTTCTTC.

V gene TRBV5-8 combines with J gene TRBJ2-7; 11 bases are a match to TRBD2. V dropped 5 bases and J dropped 6; count of bases not matched to a gene: 4. CDR1 is SGHTS and CDR2 is YDEGEE in the germline V gene. This CDR3 is 13 amino acids long. This CDR3 is CASRGLAELEQYF. The CDR3 DNA follows: TGTGCCAGCAGGGGACTAGCGGAACTCGAGCAGTACTTC.

This clone was detected once. The J gene is TRBJ2-5, the V gene TRBV5-5; 9 nucleotides align to TRBD2. Per germline, CDR1 SGHKS and CDR2 YYEKEE (reference sequence). The CDR3 is 14 residues long. Losses at the gene ends were 5 bases for V and 3 bases for J; bases not matched to a gene: 5. CDR3 sequence: CASRASGTKETQYF. CDR3 DNA sequence: TGTGCCAGCAGGGCTAGCGGGACCAAAGAGACCCAGTACTTC.

The rearrangement uses TRBV11-3 and TRBJ2-1, with 9 bases matching TRBD1. Germline trimming cut 3 bases from V and 9 bases from J; bases unmatched to any gene: 12. The CDR3 contains 16 residues. CDR1 and CDR2 (germline): SGHNT, YENEEA. CDR3 nucleotides: TGTGCCAGCAGCTTCGTGGGGACAGGGAATAGGGGTGAGCAGTTCTTC. This encodes CASSFVGTGNRGEQFF.

V gene TRBV10-3 combines with J gene TRBJ2-3; D not resolved. This CDR3 comprises 14 residues. The germline CDR1 and CDR2 sequences are ENHRY and SYGVKD. Trimming shortened V by 4 bases and J by 1 base, and 9 bases separated the two germline ends. The DNA for the CDR3 is TGTGCCATCAGTGGATCGGCAGGCACAGATACGCAGTATTTT. Protein sequence: CAISGSAGTDTQYF.

J is TRBJ2-5 and V is TRBV10-3, with a possible D match to TRBD1 (5 bases). The V gene's germline CDR1 is ENHRY and CDR2 SYGVKD. With 0 bases removed from V and 6 bases from J, the gap between germline ends came to 14 bases. This CDR3 region has 15 residues. As DNA, the CDR3 is TGTGCCATCAGTGAGTCGATGTCAGGGTCTCAGACCCAGTACTTC. Encoded protein: CAISESMSGSQTQYF.

V and J are TRBV4-2 and TRBJ1-1, with unresolved D. There are 16 residues in the CDR3. Per germline, CDR1 LGHNA and CDR2 YNFKEQ. Trimming pared 2 bases from V and 0 bases from J, leaving 13 bases between. CDR3 DNA sequence: TGTGCCAGCAGCCAAACAATTGGGGAAATGAACACTGAAGCTTTCTTT. This sequence encodes CASSQTIGEMNTEAFF.

The chain couples TRBV6-5 to TRBJ1-2, with D hard to call. Trimming took off 3 bases at V and 7 bases at J, with 9 bases between the two ends. Per the germline V gene, CDR1 is MNHEY and CDR2 is SVGAGI. The CDR3 is 12 amino acids. The chain's CDR3 is CASSYSRSGYTF. The CDR3 DNA reads TGTGCCAGCAGTTATAGTAGGAGTGGCTACACCTTC.

The rearrangement links TRBV6-5 to TRBJ2-7, with no clear D. This CDR3 contains 15 residues. Trimming took off 2 bases at V and 3 bases at J, with 14 bases between the two ends. Germline CDR1 MNHEY, CDR2 SVGAGI. CDR3: CASSYKGSSFYEQYF. The CDR3 bases are TGTGCCAGCAGTTACAAAGGCAGCAGCTTCTACGAGCAGTACTTC.

In this sample, this clone turned up once. The chain carries TRBV3-1 (or the pseudogene TRBV3-2) and TRBJ2-7, with D maybe TRBD2 (6 bases). In germline, CDR1 is LGHDT, CDR2 YNNKEL (reference sequence). Trimming took off 2 bases at V and 6 bases at J, with 8 bases between the two ends. The CDR3 totals 12 residues. The CDR3 protein is CASSQRGGEQYF. CDR3 coding DNA: TGTGCCAGCAGCCAACGGGGAGGCGAGCAGTACTTC.

V is TRBV27 and J is TRBJ2-3, with D possibly matching TRBD1 (5 bases). The CDR3 has 16 amino acids. V gave up 6 bases and J gave up 2 bases, with 18 bases separating them. Germline lookup yields CDR1 MNHEY and CDR2 SMNVEV (reference sequence). CDR3 sequence reads: CASRSVRQSSTDTQYF. In DNA, the CDR3 is TGTGCCAGCAGATCCGTACGACAGAGTTCCACAGATACGCAGTATTTT.

The chain uses TRBV10-3 and TRBJ2-7; D is possibly TRBD1 (5 bases). Looked up from germline, CDR1 is ENHRY and CDR2 is SYGVKD. V was clipped by 3 bases and J by 4 bases, with 13 bases between them. The CDR3 is 14 amino acids. This CDR3 reads CAISDKGKAYEQYF. The CDR3 region has the DNA TGTGCCATCAGTGACAAGGGGAAGGCTTACGAGCAGTACTTC.

This rearrangement joins TRBV27 to TRBJ1-5; D not resolved. Germline loops: CDR1 MNHEY, CDR2 SMNVEV (reference sequence). The ends were cut back, 3 bases at V and 7 bases at J, with 7 bases in the middle. The CDR3 sequence is 12 residues long. CDR3 residues: CASSFPNQPQHF. In DNA form, the CDR3 reads TGTGCCAGCAGTTTCCCGAACCAGCCCCAGCATTTT.

The chain is built from TRBV11-2 and TRBJ1-4, with unresolved D. This CDR3 spans 13 amino acids. Germline CDR1 and CDR2: SGHAT and FQNNGV. With 4 bases removed from V and 15 bases from J, the gap between germline ends came to 18 bases. The chain's CDR3 is CASSSTKGIKVFF. DNA for the CDR3: TGTGCCAGCAGCTCGACGAAAGGCATCAAGGTGTTTTTT.

DNA of the CDR3: TGTGCCAGCAGTTATGGGGGCGGACAAGAGACCCAGTACTTC. This codes for CASSYGGGQETQYF. The V call is TRBV6-6, the J call TRBJ2-5; weak D call: TRBD1 (6 bases). The V gene's germline CDR1 is MNHNY and CDR2 SVGAGI (reference sequence). The CDR3 is 14 residues long. The V gene lost 3 bases and the J gene lost 2 bases, with 10 bases spanning the gap.

This clone was recorded a few times. The V gene is TRBV27, the J gene TRBJ1-2, with D perhaps matching TRBD1 (5 bases). The V gene lost 4 bases and the J gene lost 2 bases, with 14 bases spanning the gap. This CDR3 is built from 15 residues. The germline gives CDR1 MNHEY, CDR2 SMNVEV (reference sequence). The CDR3 spells CASSSRSGRNYGYTF. The DNA for the CDR3 is TGTGCCAGCAGTTCTCGATCGGGACGGAACTATGGCTACACCTTC.

This chain connects TRBV15 to TRBJ2-1, with 14 bases identical to TRBD2. Germline CDR1 and CDR2: LNHNV and YYDKDF (reference sequence). The CDR3 totals 15 residues. The V and J ends lost 8 bases and 9 bases, in that order; junction bases with no gene match: 9. CDR3 sequence reads: CATRLGLAGGSEQFF. For the CDR3, the DNA is TGTGCCACCCGTCTCGGACTAGCGGGAGGTTCTGAGCAGTTCTTC.

V is TRBV5-1 and J is TRBJ2-2; tentatively, D is TRBD1 or TRBD2 (5 bases each). The germline CDR1 and CDR2 sequences are SGHRS and YFSETQ. CDR3 length: 14 residues. Between the trimmed V and J ends, which lost 5 bases and 3 bases, there was a span of 11 bases. This chain's CDR3 is CASSLMGDTGELFF. The CDR3 DNA reads as TGCGCCAGCAGTTTAATGGGGGACACCGGGGAGCTGTTTTTT. The whole variable domain, remainder taken from reference TRBV5-1 and TRBJ2-2, is KAGVTQTPRYLIKTRGQQVTLSCSPISGHRSVSWYQQTPGQGLQFLFEYFSETQRNKGNFPGRFSGRQFSNSRSEMNVSTLELGDSALYLCASSLMGDTGELFFGEGSRLTVL.

The chain combines TRBV5-6 with TRBJ1-4, with D perhaps matching TRBD1 (5 bases). CDR3 size: 15 residues. Germline CDR1 is SGHDT and CDR2 is YYEEEE. Trimming took off 3 bases at V and 5 bases at J, with 14 bases between the two ends. The CDR3 DNA follows: TGTGCCAGCAGCTCCTCCGGGGGGGTGAATGAAAAACTGTTTTTT. Protein sequence: CASSSSGGVNEKLFF.

The chain joins TRBV5-4 to TRBJ2-2; no definite D call. V was pared by 4 bases and J by 4 bases, with 14 bases between. Germline-derived CDR1 and CDR2 are SGHNT and YYREEE (reference sequence). The CDR3 is 15 amino acids. The CDR3 here is CASSTLASRTGELFF. The CDR3 DNA sequence: TGTGCCAGCAGCACCTTAGCCAGCCGCACCGGGGAGCTGTTTTTT.

The chain combines TRBV7-9 with TRBJ2-1, with D hard to call. V lost 3 bases and J 6 bases, leaving 12 bases between the germline ends. Germline V gene sequence: CDR1 SEHNR, CDR2 FQNEAQ (reference sequence). The CDR3 is 14 residues long. The CDR3 loop is CASSLSSSFNEQFF. The CDR3, as DNA: TGTGCCAGCAGCTTGAGTAGTTCGTTCAATGAGCAGTTCTTC.